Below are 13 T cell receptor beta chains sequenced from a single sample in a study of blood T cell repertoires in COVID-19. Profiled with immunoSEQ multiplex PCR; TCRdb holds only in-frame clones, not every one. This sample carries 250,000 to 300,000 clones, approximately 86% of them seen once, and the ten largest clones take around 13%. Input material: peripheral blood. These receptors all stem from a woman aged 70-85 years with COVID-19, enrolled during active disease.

The CDR3 reads CASSPPTGGGNTGELFF. The DNA for the CDR3 is TGTGCCAGCAGCCCACCCACAGGGGGGGGAAACACCGGGGAGCTGTTTTTT. The chain links TRBV11-2 to TRBJ2-2; D may be TRBD1 (8 bases). Trimming removed 5 bases at V and 2 bases at J, with 18 bases between. The CDR3 is 17 amino acids. Germline values: CDR1 SGHAT, CDR2 FQNNGV.

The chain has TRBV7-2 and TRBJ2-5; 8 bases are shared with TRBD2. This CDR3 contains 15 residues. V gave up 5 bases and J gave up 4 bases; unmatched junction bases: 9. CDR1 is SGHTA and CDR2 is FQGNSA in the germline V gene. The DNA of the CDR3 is TGTGCCAGCAGCCCCATTGGACGGGGGGGAGAGACCCAGTACTTC. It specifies CASSPIGRGGETQYF.

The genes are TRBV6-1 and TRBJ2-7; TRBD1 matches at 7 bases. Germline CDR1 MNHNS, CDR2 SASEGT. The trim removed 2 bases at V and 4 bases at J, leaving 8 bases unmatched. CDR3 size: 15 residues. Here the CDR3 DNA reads TGTGCCAGCAGTGAAAGGGGGACAGCAGATTACGAGCAGTACTTC. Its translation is CASSERGTADYEQYF.

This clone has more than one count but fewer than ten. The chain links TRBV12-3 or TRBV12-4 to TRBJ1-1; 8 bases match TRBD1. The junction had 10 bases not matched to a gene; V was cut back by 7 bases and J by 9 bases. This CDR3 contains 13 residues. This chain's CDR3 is CASILQGAGQAFF. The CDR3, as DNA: TGTGCCAGCATCCTGCAGGGGGCGGGACAAGCTTTCTTT.

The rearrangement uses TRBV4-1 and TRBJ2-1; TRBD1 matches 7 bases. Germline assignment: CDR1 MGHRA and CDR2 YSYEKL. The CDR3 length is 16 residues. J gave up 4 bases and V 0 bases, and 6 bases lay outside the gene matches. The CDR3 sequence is CASSQDEGARYNEQFF. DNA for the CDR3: TGCGCCAGCAGCCAAGATGAGGGGGCGCGATACAATGAGCAGTTCTTC.

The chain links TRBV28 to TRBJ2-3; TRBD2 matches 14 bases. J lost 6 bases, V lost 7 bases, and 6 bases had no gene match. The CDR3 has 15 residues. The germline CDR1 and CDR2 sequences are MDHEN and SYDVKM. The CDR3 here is CASTGLAGGRDTQYF. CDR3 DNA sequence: TGTGCCAGCACCGGACTAGCGGGGGGCCGGGATACGCAGTATTTT.

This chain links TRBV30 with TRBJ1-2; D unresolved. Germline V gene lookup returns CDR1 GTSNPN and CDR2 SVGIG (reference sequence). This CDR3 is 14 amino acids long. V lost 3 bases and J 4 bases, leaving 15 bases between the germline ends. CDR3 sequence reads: CAWRDGSGSYGYTF. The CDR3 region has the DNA TGTGCCTGGAGGGACGGGTCGGGGTCCTATGGCTACACCTTC.

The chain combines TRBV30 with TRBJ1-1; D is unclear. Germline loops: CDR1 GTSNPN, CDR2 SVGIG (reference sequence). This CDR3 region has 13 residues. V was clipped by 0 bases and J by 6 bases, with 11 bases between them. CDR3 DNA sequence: TGTGCCTGGAGTGTACGAGTTGAGGCTGAAGCTTTCTTT. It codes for CAWSVRVEAEAFF.

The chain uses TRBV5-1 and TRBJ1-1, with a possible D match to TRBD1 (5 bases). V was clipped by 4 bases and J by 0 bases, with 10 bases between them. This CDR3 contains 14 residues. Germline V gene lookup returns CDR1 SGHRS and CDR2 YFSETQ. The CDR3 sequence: CASSPDMMNTEAFF. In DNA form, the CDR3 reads TGCGCCAGCAGCCCGGACATGATGAACACTGAAGCTTTCTTT. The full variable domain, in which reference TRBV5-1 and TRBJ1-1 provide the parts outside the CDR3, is KAGVTQTPRYLIKTRGQQVTLSCSPISGHRSVSWYQQTPGQGLQFLFEYFSETQRNKGNFPGRFSGRQFSNSRSEMNVSTLELGDSALYLCASSPDMMNTEAFFGQGTRLTVV.

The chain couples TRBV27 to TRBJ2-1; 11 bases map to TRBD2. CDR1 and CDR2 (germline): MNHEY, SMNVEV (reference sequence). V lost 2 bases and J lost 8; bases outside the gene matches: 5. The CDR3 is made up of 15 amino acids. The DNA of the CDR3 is TGTGCCAGCAGTTTAGGTAGCGGGGGGGCGTATGAGCAGTTCTTC. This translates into CASSLGSGGAYEQFF.

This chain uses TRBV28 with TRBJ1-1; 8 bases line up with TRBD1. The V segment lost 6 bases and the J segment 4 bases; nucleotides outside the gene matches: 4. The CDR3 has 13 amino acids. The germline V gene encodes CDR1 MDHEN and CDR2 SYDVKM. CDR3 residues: CASSPDRGTEAFF. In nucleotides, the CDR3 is TGTGCCAGCAGCCCCGACAGGGGCACTGAAGCTTTCTTT.

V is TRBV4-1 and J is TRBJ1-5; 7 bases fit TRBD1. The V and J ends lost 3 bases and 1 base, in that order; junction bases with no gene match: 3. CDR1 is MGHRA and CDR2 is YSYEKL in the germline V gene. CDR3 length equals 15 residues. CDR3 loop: CASSQTGRSNQPQHF. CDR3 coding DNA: TGCGCCAGCAGCCAGACAGGGAGAAGCAATCAGCCCCAGCATTTT.

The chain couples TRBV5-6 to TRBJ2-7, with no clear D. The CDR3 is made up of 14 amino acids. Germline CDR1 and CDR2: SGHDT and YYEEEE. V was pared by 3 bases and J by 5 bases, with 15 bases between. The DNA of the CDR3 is TGTGCCAGCAGCTCCCGTGAGGTTCTGGACGAGCAGTACTTC. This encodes CASSSREVLDEQYF.